This T cell receptor beta chain emerged from a study of cytomegalovirus exposure and HLA in healthy donors. There were likely unrecorded immune exposures, though donors were nominally healthy when sampled. Amplification used 60 Vbeta primers and 13 Jbeta primers. Generated by immunoSEQ multiplex PCR, the TCRdb table keeps only in-frame clones and is missing some. This sample has more than 150,000 clones, with 60% to 85% found just once. J gave up 0 bases and V 4 bases, and 6 bases lay outside the gene matches. The CDR3 is 15 residues long. Germline V gene lookup returns CDR1 SGHRS and CDR2 YFSETQ. Details on this clone: Its antigen is undetermined.

Overall study findings and caveats: With DRB1 most and HLA-C fewest, TCR association rates differed between HLA loci in a later analysis. V- and J-gene trimming in TCR beta was tied to a missense DCLRE1C variant by an analysis performed later. The productive fraction for most TCR beta V segments was about 90% or about 30% in an earlier analysis.

Sequencing used PBMCs. The chain has TRBV5-1 and TRBJ1-1; the match to TRBD1 covers 7 bases. The TCR originated in a woman in her forties or fifties in good health and CMV-seropositive. In DNA form, the CDR3 reads TGCGCCAGCAGCGTGGGACAGCCTGTGAACACTGAAGCTTTCTTT. Residues: CASSVGQPVNTEAFF. The full variable domain, rest sourced from reference TRBV5-1 and TRBJ1-1, is KAGVTQTPRYLIKTRGQQVTLSCSPISGHRSVSWYQQTPGQGLQFLFEYFSETQRNKGNFPGRFSGRQFSNSRSEMNVSTLELGDSALYLCASSVGQPVNTEAFFGQGTRLTVV.